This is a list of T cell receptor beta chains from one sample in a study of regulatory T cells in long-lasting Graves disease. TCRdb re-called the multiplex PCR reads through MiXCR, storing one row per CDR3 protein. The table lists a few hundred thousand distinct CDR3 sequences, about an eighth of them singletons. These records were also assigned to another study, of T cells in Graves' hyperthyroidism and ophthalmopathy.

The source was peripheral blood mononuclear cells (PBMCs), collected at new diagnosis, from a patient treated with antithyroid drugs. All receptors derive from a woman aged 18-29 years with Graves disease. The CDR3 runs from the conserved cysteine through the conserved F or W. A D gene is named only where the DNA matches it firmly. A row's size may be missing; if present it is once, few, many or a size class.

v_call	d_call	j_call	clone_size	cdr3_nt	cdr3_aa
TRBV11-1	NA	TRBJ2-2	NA	TGTGCCAGCAGCCAAGGGGCGGTCACCGGGGAGCTGTTTTTT	CASSQGAVTGELFF
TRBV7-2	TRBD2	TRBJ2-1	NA	TGTGCCAGCAGCAGTAGCGGGAGTGTGTCCTACAATGAGCAGTTCTTC	CASSSSGSVSYNEQFF
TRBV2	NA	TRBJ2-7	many	TGTGCCAGCAGTGACAGGGGTTTCGACGAGCAGTACTTC	CASSDRGFDEQYF
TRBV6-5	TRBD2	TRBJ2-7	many	TGTGCCAGCAGTTTGTCCGGACTAGGGAAATACGAGCAGTACTTC	CASSLSGLGKYEQYF
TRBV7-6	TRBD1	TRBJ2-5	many	TGTGCCAGCAGCAGAGGACAGGGGGGAGAGACCCAGTACTTC	CASSRGQGGETQYF
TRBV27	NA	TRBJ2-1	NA	TGTGCCAGCAGTTTAGTTCGGGTTTCATCACTCTACAATGAGCAGTTCTTC	CASSLVRVSSLYNEQFF
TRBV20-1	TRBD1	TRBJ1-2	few	TGCAGTGCCAAGGGGGCTCAGGGCTACACCTTC	CSAKGAQGYTF
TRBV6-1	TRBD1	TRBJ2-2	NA	TGTGCCAGCTCCACAGGGGATCCCGGGGAGCTGTTTTTT	CASSTGDPGELFF
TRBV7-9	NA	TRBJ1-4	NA	TGTGCCAGCAGCCCGCAAATGGGGCAGTCTCACGAAAAACTGTTTTTT	CASSPQMGQSHEKLFF
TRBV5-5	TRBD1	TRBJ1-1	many	TGTGCCAGCAGCCCCCTACAGGGGATCGGCACTGAAGCTTTCTTT	CASSPLQGIGTEAFF
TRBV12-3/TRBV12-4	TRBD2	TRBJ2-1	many	TGTGCCAGCAGTTCGGGGGTCTTACTTAGCGGGCGGGGAAACAATGAGCAGTTCTTC	CASSSGVLLSGRGNNEQFF
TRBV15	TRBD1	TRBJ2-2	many	TGTGCCACCAGCAGAGATCTGGGGCAGGGGGCAAGCGGGGAGCTGTTTTTT	CATSRDLGQGASGELFF
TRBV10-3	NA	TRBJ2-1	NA	TGTGCCATCAGTGAGCCGGCGGGACTGCCCTTTTACAATGAGCAGTTCTTC	CAISEPAGLPFYNEQFF
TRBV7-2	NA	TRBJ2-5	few	TGTGCCAGCGCACTCCAGGGGTGGGAGACCCAGTACTTC	CASALQGWETQYF
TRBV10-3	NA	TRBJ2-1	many	TGTGCCATCAGCTGGTCTCGGGAGCAGTTCTTC	CAISWSREQFF
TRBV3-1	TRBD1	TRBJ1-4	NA	TGTGCCAGCAGCCATTACAGGGGGCGGGCGAATGAAAAACTGTTTTTT	CASSHYRGRANEKLFF
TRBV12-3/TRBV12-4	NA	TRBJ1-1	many	TGTGCCAGCAGCTTTGACACTGAAGCTTTCTTT	CASSFDTEAFF
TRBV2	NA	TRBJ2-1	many	TGTGCCAGCAGTGGAGGGCGGGGATCCACCCATGAGCAGTTCTTC	CASSGGRGSTHEQFF
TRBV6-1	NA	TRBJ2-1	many	TGTGCCAGCAACAGACAGAGCTCCTACAATGAGCAGTTCTTC	CASNRQSSYNEQFF
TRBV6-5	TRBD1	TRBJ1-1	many	TGTGCCGGCAGTTGGGGACAGCCGAGCACTGAAGCTTTCTTT	CAGSWGQPSTEAFF
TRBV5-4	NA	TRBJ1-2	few	TGTGCCAGCCTTGTTCGGGCCCCAAACCCCTATGGCTACACCTTC	CASLVRAPNPYGYTF
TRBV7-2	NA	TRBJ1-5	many	TGTGCCAGCAGCGACATCAATCAGCCCCAGCATTTT	CASSDINQPQHF
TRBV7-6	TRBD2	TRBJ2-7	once	TGTGCCAGCAGCTTCGAACCGGGACTAGAGGTGTACGAGCAGTACTTC	CASSFEPGLEVYEQYF
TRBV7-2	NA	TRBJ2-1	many	TGTGCCAGCAGCCCCGTGGCTAGCCTGTGGGAGCAGTTCTTC	CASSPVASLWEQFF
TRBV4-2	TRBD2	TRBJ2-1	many	TGTGCCAGCAGCCACTTGAGCGGGGGGGACAATGAGCAGTTCTTC	CASSHLSGGDNEQFF
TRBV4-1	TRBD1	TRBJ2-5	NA	TGCGCCAGCAGCCACGAACAGGGGGCAGGAGAGACCCAGTACTTC	CASSHEQGAGETQYF
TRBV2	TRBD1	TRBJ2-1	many	TGTGCCAGAAGTAGGGGGCGGTTCTCCTACAATGAGCAGTTCTTC	CARSRGRFSYNEQFF
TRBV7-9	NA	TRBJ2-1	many	TGTGCCTACTTGGGGGTGTACAATGAGCAGTTCTTC	CAYLGVYNEQFF
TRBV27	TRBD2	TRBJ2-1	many	TGTGCCAGCAGTTTGGGCGGGGGAGTCTACAATGAGCAGTTCTTC	CASSLGGGVYNEQFF
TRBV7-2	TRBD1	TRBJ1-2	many	TGTGCCAGCAGCCCCGACAGGGGAAGCACTTATGGCTACACCTTC	CASSPDRGSTYGYTF
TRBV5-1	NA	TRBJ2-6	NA	TGCGCCAGCAGCTTGCCAGGGGGGGGTACGGGGGCCAACGTCCTGACTTTC	CASSLPGGGTGANVLTF
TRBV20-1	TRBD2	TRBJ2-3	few	TGCAGTGCTAGGGGACTAGCGCGGGCAGATACGCAGTATTTT	CSARGLARADTQYF
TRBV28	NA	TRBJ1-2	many	TGTGCCAGCAGTCCTGGACACACCTATGGCTACACCTTC	CASSPGHTYGYTF
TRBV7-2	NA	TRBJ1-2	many	TGTGCCAGCAGCTTGGGACCGGGTGGCTACACCTTC	CASSLGPGGYTF
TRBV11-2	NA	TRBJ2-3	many	TGTGCCAGCAGCTTATTCGGAGTCACAGATACGCAGTATTTT	CASSLFGVTDTQYF
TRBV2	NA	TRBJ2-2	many	TGTGCCAGCAGTGTCGGGCTACTCACCGGGGAGCTGTTTTTT	CASSVGLLTGELFF
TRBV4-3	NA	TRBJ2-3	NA	TGCGCCAGCAGCCAAGAGCTCCCGCCCGGGGATGCAGATACGCAGTATTTT	CASSQELPPGDADTQYF
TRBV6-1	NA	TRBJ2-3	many	TGTGCCAGCAGTGAAGAGGGTAGCGGTTATAGCACAGATACGCAGTATTTT	CASSEEGSGYSTDTQYF